Included here is one TCR beta chain sequence, with context. The specificity of this receptor is unknown. Base qualities are not recorded, but no much larger clone differs from it by a single base. This specimen comes from a study of siplizumab effects on memory and regulatory T cells (dated by TCRdb to between 2019 and 2020). About the investigation overall: The study looked at the effect of siplizumab, an anti-CD2 antibody, on alloreactive T-cell subsets in allogeneic mixed lymphocyte reactions made from human PBMCs. Overall results and qualifications from the work: No functional confirmation was obtained for the suppressive function of proliferating Tregs from siplizumab cultures. Greater diversity appeared to be present in unstimulated naive T cells than in memory T cells, and a substantial contribution to the alloresponse seemed to be made by naive cells. Roughly 75-97% of proliferating CD4+ or CD8+ clones could not be assigned a naive or memory phenotype. Because sequences at frequencies below about 10^-5 were poorly captured, only a minor fraction of alloreactive clones could be mapped back to unstimulated subsets. Siplizumab significantly lowered the cumulative frequency of alloreactive sequences that could be traced to unstimulated CD4+ memory T cells. Among mappable alloreactive CD4+ clones, an average Treg-derived fraction of about 70% was observed with siplizumab, compared with more than 25% in control reactions.

The CDR1 and CDR2 encoded by the germline V gene are KGHSH and LQKENI. V is clipped by 0 bases and J by 1 base, and the sequence between their germline boundaries is 13 bases long. The CDR3 goes from the cysteine to the phenylalanine over 17 residues. Just the 51-base CDR3 DNA is kept, in frame starting at base 1. Library generation was performed with the immunoSEQ multiplex PCR assay. Each sample had 9 x 10^4 or so TCR templates assayed by the deep sequencing platform. Genomic DNA extracted from sorted T cells was used for TCRbeta CDR3 sequencing. As for the authors' bioinformatics: The R programming language was used for the clonal analysis of the TCRbeta CDR3 data. Alloreactive CD4+ and CD8+ clones were identified by comparing unstimulated samples to CFSE-low samples taken after the reaction. By matching sequences to the repertoires of sorted unstimulated Treg and non-Treg cells, each alloreactive CD4+ clone was assigned a regulatory or non-regulatory origin. As stored in TCRdb, this immuneACCESS dataset retains in-frame rearrangements with V and J assigned. A fraction of the clones does not appear; measured against another copy, unresolved V genes explain less than half of the discrepancy, and the remainder lacks a known reason. For V, J and clone size, that table is used; D and trimming come from the DNA. The sample contains 60,000 to 70,000 clones, 75% to 90% of them found a single time. Under 2% of the sample rests with the top ten.

TCRbeta CDR3 sequencing was performed on sorted unstimulated T cells and on proliferating T cells recovered from mixed lymphocyte reactions. Fresh whole blood from about 9 HLA-typed healthy donors was used as the source from which PBMCs were isolated. To map where alloreactive clones came from, unstimulated CD4+ regulatory T cells were FACS-sorted. The sequence is built from TRBV18 and TRBJ2-4; the D gene is possibly TRBD1 or TRBD2, with 6 bases matching each. What was sequenced was Tregs sorted from blood. This TCR derives from a human donor in good health. The CDR3 protein is CASSPPSGEEAKNIQYF. The DNA sequence is TGTGCCAGCTCACCACCCTCAGGGGAGGAGGCCAAAAACATTCAGTACTTC.